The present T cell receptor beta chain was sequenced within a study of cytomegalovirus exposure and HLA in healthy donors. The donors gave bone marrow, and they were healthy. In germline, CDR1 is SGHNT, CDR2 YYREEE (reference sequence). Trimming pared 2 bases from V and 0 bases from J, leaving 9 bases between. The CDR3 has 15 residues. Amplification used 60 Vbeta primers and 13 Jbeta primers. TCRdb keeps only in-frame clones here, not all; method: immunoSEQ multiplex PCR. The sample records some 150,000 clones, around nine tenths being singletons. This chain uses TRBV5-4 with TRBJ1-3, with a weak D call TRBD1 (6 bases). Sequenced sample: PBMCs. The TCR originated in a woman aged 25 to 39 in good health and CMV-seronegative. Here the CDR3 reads CASSFTGNSGNTIYF. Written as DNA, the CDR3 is TGTGCCAGCAGCTTTACAGGGAACTCTGGAAACACCATATATTTT.